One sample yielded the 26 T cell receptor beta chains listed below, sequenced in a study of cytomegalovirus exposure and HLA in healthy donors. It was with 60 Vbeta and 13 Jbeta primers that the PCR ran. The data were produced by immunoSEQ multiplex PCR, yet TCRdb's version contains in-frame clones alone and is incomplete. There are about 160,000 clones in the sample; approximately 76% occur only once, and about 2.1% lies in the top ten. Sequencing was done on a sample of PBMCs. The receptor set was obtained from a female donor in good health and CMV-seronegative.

CDR3 in DNA: TGTGCCAGCAGCTTGGGACAGCCTGACTATGGCTACACCTTC. Amino acid sequence: CASSLGQPDYGYTF. The V call is TRBV5-4, the J call TRBJ1-2; D is perhaps TRBD1 (5 bases). The CDR3 contains 14 residues. V was clipped by 0 bases and J by 3 bases, with 9 bases between them. Germline V gene lookup returns CDR1 SGHNT and CDR2 YYREEE (reference sequence).

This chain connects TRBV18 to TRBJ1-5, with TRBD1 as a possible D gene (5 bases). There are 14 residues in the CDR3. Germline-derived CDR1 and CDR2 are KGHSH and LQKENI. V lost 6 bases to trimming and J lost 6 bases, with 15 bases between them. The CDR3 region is CASSLGGVPQPQHF. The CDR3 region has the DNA TGTGCCAGCTCCCTGGGAGGGGTTCCTCAGCCCCAGCATTTT.

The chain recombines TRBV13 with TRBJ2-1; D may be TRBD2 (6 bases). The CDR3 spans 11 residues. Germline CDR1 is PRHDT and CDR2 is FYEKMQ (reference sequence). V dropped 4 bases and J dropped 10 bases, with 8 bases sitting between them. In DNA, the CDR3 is TGTGCCAGCAGCTCAGGACTAGAGCAGTTCTTC. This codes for CASSSGLEQFF.

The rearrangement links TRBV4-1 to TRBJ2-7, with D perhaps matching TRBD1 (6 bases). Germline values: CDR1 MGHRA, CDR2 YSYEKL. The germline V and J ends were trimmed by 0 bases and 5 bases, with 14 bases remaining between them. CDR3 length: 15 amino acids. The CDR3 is CASSQDMGASDEQYF. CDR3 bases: TGCGCCAGCAGCCAAGATATGGGGGCCTCGGACGAGCAGTACTTC.

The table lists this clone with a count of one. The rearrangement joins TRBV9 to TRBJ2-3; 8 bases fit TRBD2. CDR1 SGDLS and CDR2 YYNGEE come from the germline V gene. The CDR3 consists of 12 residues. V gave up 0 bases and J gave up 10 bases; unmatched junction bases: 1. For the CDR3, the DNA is TGTGCCAGCAGCGTAGGGGGACTAGCGCAGTATTTT. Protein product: CASSVGGLAQYF.

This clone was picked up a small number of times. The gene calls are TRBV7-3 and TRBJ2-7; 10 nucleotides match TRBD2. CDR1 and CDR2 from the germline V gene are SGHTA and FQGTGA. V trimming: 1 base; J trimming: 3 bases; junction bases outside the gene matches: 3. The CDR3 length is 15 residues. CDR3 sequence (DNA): TGTGCCAGCAGCTTAATGGCTAGCGGGAGCTACGAGCAGTACTTC. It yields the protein CASSLMASGSYEQYF.

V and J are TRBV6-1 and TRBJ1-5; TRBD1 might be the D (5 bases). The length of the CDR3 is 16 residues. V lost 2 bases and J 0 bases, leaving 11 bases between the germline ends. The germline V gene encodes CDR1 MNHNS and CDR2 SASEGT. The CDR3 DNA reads TGTGCCAGCAGTGAACAGGGTGATTATAGCAATCAGCCCCAGCATTTT. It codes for CASSEQGDYSNQPQHF.

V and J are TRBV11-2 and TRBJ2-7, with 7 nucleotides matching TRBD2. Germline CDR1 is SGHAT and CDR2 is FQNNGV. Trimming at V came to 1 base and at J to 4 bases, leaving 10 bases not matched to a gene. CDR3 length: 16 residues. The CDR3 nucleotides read TGTGCCAGCAGCTTAGTTGCGGGAGCCTCCATTTACGAGCAGTACTTC. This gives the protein CASSLVAGASIYEQYF.

The CDR3 nucleotides read TGTGCCAGCAGCCCCAGGGGAGGGGCTAGCGGGGGATTGAACACCGGGGAGCTGTTTTTT. Translating gives CASSPRGGASGGLNTGELFF. The gene calls are TRBV4-2 and TRBJ2-2, with 10 bases fitting TRBD2. The CDR3 runs 20 residues. The J segment lost 1 base and the V segment lost 4 bases, leaving 15 bases of the junction unmatched. Germline lookup yields CDR1 LGHNA and CDR2 YNFKEQ.

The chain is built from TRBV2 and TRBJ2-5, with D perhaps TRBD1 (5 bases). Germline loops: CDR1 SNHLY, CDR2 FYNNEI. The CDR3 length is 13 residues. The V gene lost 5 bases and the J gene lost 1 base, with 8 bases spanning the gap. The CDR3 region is CASSNRGQETQYF. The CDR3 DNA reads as TGTGCCAGCAGTAATAGGGGCCAAGAGACCCAGTACTTC.

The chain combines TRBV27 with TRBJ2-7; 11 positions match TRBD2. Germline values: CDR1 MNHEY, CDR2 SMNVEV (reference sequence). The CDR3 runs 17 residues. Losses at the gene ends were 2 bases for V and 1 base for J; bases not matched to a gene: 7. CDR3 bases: TGTGCCAGCAGTTTAAAAGCTAGCGGGGGGCAATCCTACGAGCAGTACTTC. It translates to CASSLKASGGQSYEQYF.

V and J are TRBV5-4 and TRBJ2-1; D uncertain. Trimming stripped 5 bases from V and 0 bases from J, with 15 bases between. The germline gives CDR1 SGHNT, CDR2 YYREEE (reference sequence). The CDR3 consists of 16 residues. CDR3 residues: CASRGESRSSYNEQFF. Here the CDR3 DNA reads TGTGCCAGCAGGGGTGAGTCGAGGAGCTCCTACAATGAGCAGTTCTTC. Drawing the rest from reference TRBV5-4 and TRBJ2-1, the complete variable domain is ETGVTQSPTHLIKTRGQQVTLRCSSQSGHNTVSWYQQALGQGPQFIFQYYREEENGRGNFPPRFSGLQFPNYSSELNVNALELDDSALYLCASRGESRSSYNEQFFGPGTRLTVL.

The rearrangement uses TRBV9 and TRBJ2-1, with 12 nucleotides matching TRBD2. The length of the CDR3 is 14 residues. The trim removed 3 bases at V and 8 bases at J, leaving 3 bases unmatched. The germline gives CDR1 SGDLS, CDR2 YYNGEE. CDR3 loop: CASSGLAGAHEQFF. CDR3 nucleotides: TGTGCCAGCAGCGGACTAGCGGGAGCCCATGAGCAGTTCTTC.

This CDR3 is CSARTVNGYTF. In DNA form, the CDR3 reads TGCAGTGCCCGGACAGTCAATGGCTACACCTTC. The chain is built from TRBV20-1 and TRBJ1-2, with a possible D match to TRBD1 (6 bases). This CDR3 contains 11 residues. V dropped 6 bases and J dropped 6 bases, with 11 bases sitting between them. Per the germline V gene, CDR1 is DFQATT and CDR2 is SNEGSKA (reference sequence).

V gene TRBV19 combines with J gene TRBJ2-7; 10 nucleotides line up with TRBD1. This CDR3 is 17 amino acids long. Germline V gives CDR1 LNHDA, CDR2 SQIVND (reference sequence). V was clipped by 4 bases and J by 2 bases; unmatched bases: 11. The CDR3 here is CASSRRTGGTSTYEQYF. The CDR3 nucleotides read TGTGCCAGTAGTAGGCGGACAGGGGGTACGTCTACCTACGAGCAGTACTTC.

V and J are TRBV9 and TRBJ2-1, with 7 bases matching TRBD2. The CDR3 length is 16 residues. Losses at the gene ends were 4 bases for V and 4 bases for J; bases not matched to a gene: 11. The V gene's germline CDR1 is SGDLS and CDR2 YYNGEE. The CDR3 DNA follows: TGTGCCAGCAGCTTGCGGGAGCACCTCCGGTACAATGAGCAGTTCTTC. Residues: CASSLREHLRYNEQFF.

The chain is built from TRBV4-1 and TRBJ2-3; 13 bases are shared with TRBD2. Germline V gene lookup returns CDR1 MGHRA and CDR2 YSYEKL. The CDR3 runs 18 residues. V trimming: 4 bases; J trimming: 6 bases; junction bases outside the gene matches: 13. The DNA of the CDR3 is TGCGCCAGCAGCCTAACTAGCGGGAGGGTTAACGCGGGCGATACGCAGTATTTT. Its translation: CASSLTSGRVNAGDTQYF.

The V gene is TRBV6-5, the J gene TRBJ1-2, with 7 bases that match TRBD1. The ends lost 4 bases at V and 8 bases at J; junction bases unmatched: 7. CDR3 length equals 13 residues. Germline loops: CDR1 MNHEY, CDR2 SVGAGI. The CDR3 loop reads CASSSTGTWGYTF. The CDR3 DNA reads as TGTGCCAGCAGTTCGACAGGGACTTGGGGCTACACCTTC.

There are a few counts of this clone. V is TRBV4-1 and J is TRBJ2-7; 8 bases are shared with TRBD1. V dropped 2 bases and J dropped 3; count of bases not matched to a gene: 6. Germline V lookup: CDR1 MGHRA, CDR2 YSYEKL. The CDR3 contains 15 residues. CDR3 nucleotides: TGCGCCAGCAGCCAATTTGGGACAGGAGACTACGAGCAGTACTTC. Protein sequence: CASSQFGTGDYEQYF.

The CDR3 DNA reads TGTGCCAGCAGACTGTCGGGACTGGGCCCGACCGGGGAGCTGTTTTTT. Translation gives CASRLSGLGPTGELFF. This chain connects TRBV5-4 to TRBJ2-2; TRBD2 is a possible D gene (6 bases). Per germline, CDR1 SGHNT and CDR2 YYREEE (reference sequence). The CDR3 totals 16 residues. The ends were cut back, 5 bases at V and 5 bases at J, with 19 bases in the middle. Full variable domain (outside the CDR3, taken from reference TRBV5-4 and TRBJ2-2): ETGVTQSPTHLIKTRGQQVTLRCSSQSGHNTVSWYQQALGQGPQFIFQYYREEENGRGNFPPRFSGLQFPNYSSELNVNALELDDSALYLCASRLSGLGPTGELFFGEGSRLTVL.

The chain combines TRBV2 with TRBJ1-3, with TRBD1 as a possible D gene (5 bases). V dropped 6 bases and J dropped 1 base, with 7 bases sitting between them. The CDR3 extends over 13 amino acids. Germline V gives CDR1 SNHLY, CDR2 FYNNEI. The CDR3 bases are TGTGCCAGCAGGGGGGGGTCTGGAAACACCATATATTTT. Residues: CASRGGSGNTIYF.

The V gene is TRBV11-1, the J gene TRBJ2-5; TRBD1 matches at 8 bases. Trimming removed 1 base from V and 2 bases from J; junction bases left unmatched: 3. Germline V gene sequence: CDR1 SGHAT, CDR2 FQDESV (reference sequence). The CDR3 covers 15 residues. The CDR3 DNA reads TGTGCCAGCAGCTTAGGTAACAGGGGGCAAGAGACCCAGTACTTC. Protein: CASSLGNRGQETQYF.

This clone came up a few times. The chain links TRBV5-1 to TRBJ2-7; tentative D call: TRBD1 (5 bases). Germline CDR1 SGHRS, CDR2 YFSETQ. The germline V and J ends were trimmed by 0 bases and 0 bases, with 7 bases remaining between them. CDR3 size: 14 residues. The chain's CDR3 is CASSLAGHSYEQYF. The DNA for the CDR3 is TGCGCCAGCAGCTTGGCCGGACACTCCTACGAGCAGTACTTC.

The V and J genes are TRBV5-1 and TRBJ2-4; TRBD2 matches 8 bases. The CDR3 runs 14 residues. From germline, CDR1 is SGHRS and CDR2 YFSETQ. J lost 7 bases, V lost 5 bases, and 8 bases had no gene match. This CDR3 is CASRAGALGNIQYF. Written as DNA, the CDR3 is TGCGCCAGCAGAGCGGGGGCCCTAGGCAACATTCAGTACTTC.

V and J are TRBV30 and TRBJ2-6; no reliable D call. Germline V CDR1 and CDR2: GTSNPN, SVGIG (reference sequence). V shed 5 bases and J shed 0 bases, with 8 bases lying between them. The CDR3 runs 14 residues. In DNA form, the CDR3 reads TGTGCCTGGGCGCCGGGCTCTGGGGCCAACGTCCTGACTTTC. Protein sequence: CAWAPGSGANVLTF.

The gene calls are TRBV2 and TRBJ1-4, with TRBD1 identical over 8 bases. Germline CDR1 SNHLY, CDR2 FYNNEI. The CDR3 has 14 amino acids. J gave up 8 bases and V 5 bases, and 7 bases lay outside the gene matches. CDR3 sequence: CASSSQGAGEKLFF. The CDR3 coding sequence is TGTGCCAGCAGTTCCCAGGGGGCTGGGGAAAAACTGTTTTTT.